A single sample gave rise to the 29 T cell receptor beta chains below, sequenced in a study of cytomegalovirus exposure and HLA in healthy donors. PCR involved 60 Vbeta and 13 Jbeta primers. The assay was immunoSEQ multiplex PCR, and TCRdb's table has in-frame clones only and misses some. The sample holds approximately 220,000 clones, 60% to 85% seen once. Sequenced sample: PBMCs. The receptors stem from a man aged 35 to 55 in good health and CMV-seronegative.

The rearrangement uses TRBV5-8 and TRBJ1-2; TRBD1 aligns across 9 bases. There are 16 residues in the CDR3. Per the germline V gene, CDR1 is SGHTS and CDR2 is YDEGEE. Trimming removed 5 bases from V and 4 bases from J; junction bases left unmatched: 12. CDR3 in amino acids: CASRTSGTGYTYGYTF. The CDR3 DNA reads TGTGCCAGCAGGACGTCCGGGACAGGGTATACCTATGGCTACACCTTC.

The rearrangement joins TRBV7-9 to TRBJ1-1; a weak D match, TRBD1 (6 bases). V shed 5 bases and J shed 5 bases, with 18 bases lying between them. The CDR3 is 15 residues long. Germline CDR1 and CDR2: SEHNR and FQNEAQ (reference sequence). The CDR3 here is CASSEGGSAETEAFF. CDR3 sequence (DNA): TGTGCCAGCAGCGAGGGGGGGTCTGCGGAGACTGAAGCTTTCTTT. Full variable domain (missing parts from reference TRBV7-9 and TRBJ1-1): DTGVSQNPRHKITKRGQNVTFRCDPISEHNRLYWYRQTLGQGPEFLTYFQNEAQLEKSRLLSDRFSAERPKGSFSTLEIQRTEQGDSAMYLCASSEGGSAETEAFFGQGTRLTVV.

This chain links TRBV11-3 with TRBJ2-1; 11 bases are a match to TRBD1. The CDR3 spans 18 residues. The trim removed 5 bases at V and 2 bases at J, leaving 11 bases unmatched. Germline loops: CDR1 SGHNT, CDR2 YENEEA. The CDR3 DNA reads as TGTGCCAGCAGCCTCCGGGACAGGGGGGGACCCACCTACAATGAGCAGTTCTTC. This codes for CASSLRDRGGPTYNEQFF.

V and J are TRBV29-1 and TRBJ1-1; D gene uncertain. The CDR3 consists of 13 residues. Germline V CDR1 and CDR2: SQVTM, ANQGSEA. V was trimmed by 2 bases and J by 0 bases, leaving 7 bases between them. DNA for the CDR3: TGCAGCGTTGAAAGAGGAGTGAACACTGAAGCTTTCTTT. Its translation: CSVERGVNTEAFF.

This chain connects TRBV18 to TRBJ2-2; 9 bases are shared with TRBD2. J was trimmed by 4 bases and V by 4 bases; bases with no gene match: 7. CDR3 length: 16 amino acids. The V gene's germline CDR1 is KGHSH and CDR2 LQKENI. The CDR3 DNA reads TGTGCCAGCTCACAGCTAGCGGGGTACCCCACCGGGGAGCTGTTTTTT. Its protein is CASSQLAGYPTGELFF.

The V and J genes are TRBV4-1 and TRBJ1-4, with a tentative D call TRBD1 (5 bases). CDR1 and CDR2 from the germline V gene are MGHRA and YSYEKL. The CDR3 extends over 17 amino acids. V was shortened by 0 bases and J by 8 bases, with 19 bases between the two germline ends. The CDR3 loop is CASSQDRWAGRGEKLFF. CDR3 sequence (DNA): TGCGCCAGCAGCCAAGATCGGTGGGCAGGGCGCGGAGAAAAACTGTTTTTT.

V usage is TRBV4-1 and J usage is TRBJ2-7; 7 bases agree with TRBD1. Looked up from germline, CDR1 is MGHRA and CDR2 is YSYEKL. The CDR3 runs to 13 residues. After removal of 5 bases from V and 2 bases from J, the junction contained 3 bases not matched to a gene. CDR3 sequence: CASSATGAYEQYF. The DNA of the CDR3 is TGCGCCAGCAGCGCCACAGGGGCCTACGAGCAGTACTTC.

The rearrangement uses TRBV4-1 and TRBJ2-7; 10 nucleotides line up with TRBD2. The CDR3 sequence is 16 residues long. The V segment lost 0 bases and the J segment 2 bases; nucleotides outside the gene matches: 4. From germline, CDR1 is MGHRA and CDR2 YSYEKL. The CDR3 loop reads CASSQEGLARPYEQYF. The DNA for the CDR3 is TGCGCCAGCAGCCAAGAGGGACTAGCGCGTCCCTACGAGCAGTACTTC.

V gene TRBV5-6 combines with J gene TRBJ1-1; D is undetermined. Germline values: CDR1 SGHDT, CDR2 YYEEEE. The V and J ends lost 5 bases and 5 bases respectively, with 10 bases between them. There are 12 residues in the CDR3. The CDR3 is CASSRGGTEAFF. CDR3 DNA sequence: TGTGCCAGCAGTCGGGGAGGTACTGAAGCTTTCTTT. Combining the CDR3 with reference TRBV5-6 and TRBJ1-1 gives the whole variable domain DAGVTQSPTHLIKTRGQQVTLRCSPKSGHDTVSWYQQALGQGPQFIFQYYEEEERQRGNFPDRFSGHQFPNYSSELNVNALLLGDSALYLCASSRGGTEAFFGQGTRLTVV.

V usage is TRBV15 and J usage is TRBJ2-7, with TRBD1 matching 10 bases. Germline V gene lookup returns CDR1 LNHNV and CDR2 YYDKDF (reference sequence). V shed 5 bases and J 0 bases; nucleotides not matched to a gene: 4. CDR3 length equals 15 residues. CDR3 sequence: CATSQGQGLSYEQYF. The CDR3 DNA follows: TGTGCCACCAGCCAGGGACAGGGGCTCTCCTACGAGCAGTACTTC.

The chain couples TRBV28 to TRBJ1-2, with D uncertain. V was cut by 1 base and J by 3 bases, with 12 bases left in between. CDR3 length: 15 amino acids. Germline V gives CDR1 MDHEN, CDR2 SYDVKM. Here the CDR3 DNA reads TGTGCCAGCAGTTTATACCAGGAAACGTACTATGGCTACACCTTC. Translating it yields CASSLYQETYYGYTF.

J is TRBJ1-5 and V is TRBV7-9, with 10 bases identical to TRBD1. This CDR3 is 15 amino acids long. V shed 5 bases, J shed 3 bases, and the junction held 4 bases outside the gene matches. The germline V gene has CDR1 SEHNR and CDR2 FQNEAQ (reference sequence). The CDR3 reads CASSPGQGPNQPQHF. The DNA for the CDR3 is TGTGCCAGCAGCCCGGGACAGGGGCCCAATCAGCCCCAGCATTTT.

The chain combines TRBV9 with TRBJ2-3; TRBD2 matches at 8 bases. CDR3 length: 16 amino acids. Looked up from germline, CDR1 is SGDLS and CDR2 is YYNGEE. V was clipped by 4 bases and J by 2 bases; unmatched bases: 9. The CDR3 DNA is TGTGCCAGCAGCCCCGGGGCGGGGGGTTTCACAGATACGCAGTATTTT. It specifies CASSPGAGGFTDTQYF. Drawing the rest from reference TRBV9 and TRBJ2-3, the complete variable domain is DSGVTQTPKHLITATGQRVTLRCSPRSGDLSVYWYQQSLDQGLQFLIQYYNGEERAKGNILERFSAQQFPDLHSELNLSSLELGDSALYFCASSPGAGGFTDTQYFGPGTRLTVL.

The J gene is TRBJ1-3, the V gene TRBV15; 11 nucleotides line up with TRBD1. Germline values: CDR1 LNHNV, CDR2 YYDKDF (reference sequence). The CDR3 spans 18 residues. V shed 5 bases and J 1 base; nucleotides not matched to a gene: 10. This chain's CDR3 is CATSSQKGQGGSGNTIYF. The CDR3 DNA is TGTGCCACCAGCTCCCAAAAGGGACAGGGGGGATCTGGAAACACCATATATTTT.

The rearrangement links TRBV19 to TRBJ1-1, with D perhaps TRBD1 (5 bases). The CDR3 loop spans 13 amino acids. Germline V gives CDR1 LNHDA, CDR2 SQIVND (reference sequence). Trimming took off 7 bases at V and 5 bases at J, with 14 bases between the two ends. CDR3: CASTARGKTEAFF. The CDR3 nucleotides are TGTGCCAGTACCGCTAGGGGCAAGACTGAAGCTTTCTTT.

The chain joins TRBV5-1 to TRBJ1-1, with unresolved D. Deletions cut 5 bases from V and 0 bases from J, with 5 bases between. The CDR3 is 12 amino acids. The germline gives CDR1 SGHRS, CDR2 YFSETQ. The CDR3 coding sequence is TGCGCCAGCAGAATCATGAACACTGAAGCTTTCTTT. Translating it yields CASRIMNTEAFF.

In its sample, this clone was seen a few times. The V and J genes are TRBV19 and TRBJ2-7; the match to TRBD2 covers 14 bases. After removal of 5 bases from V and 5 bases from J, the junction contained 8 bases not matched to a gene. This CDR3 is 16 amino acids long. From germline, CDR1 is LNHDA and CDR2 SQIVND (reference sequence). The chain's CDR3 is CASSPLGLAGDNEQYF. Here the CDR3 DNA reads TGTGCCAGTAGTCCCTTGGGACTAGCGGGAGACAACGAGCAGTACTTC. The entire variable domain, with the rest obtained from reference TRBV19 and TRBJ2-7, is as follows: DGGITQSPKYLFRKEGQNVTLSCEQNLNHDAMYWYRQDPGQGLRLIYYSQIVNDFQKGDIAEGYSVSREKKESFPLTVTSAQKNPTAFYLCASSPLGLAGDNEQYFGPGTRLTVT.

The rearrangement uses TRBV4-2 and TRBJ1-2, with 8 bases lining up with TRBD1. The CDR3 is 16 residues long. The junction had 9 bases not matched to a gene; V was cut back by 4 bases and J by 2 bases. The germline V gene encodes CDR1 LGHNA and CDR2 YNFKEQ. CDR3 sequence: CASSLEGDRRNYGYTF. The CDR3, as DNA: TGTGCCAGCAGCCTCGAGGGGGACAGGCGGAACTATGGCTACACCTTC.

This rearrangement joins TRBV2 to TRBJ1-1, with 8 bases that match TRBD1. This CDR3 region has 14 residues. In germline, CDR1 is SNHLY, CDR2 FYNNEI. Losses at the gene ends were 8 bases for V and 4 bases for J; bases not matched to a gene: 9. CDR3 residues: CASVPIQGGTEAFF. The CDR3 DNA reads TGTGCCAGCGTCCCCATACAGGGGGGCACTGAAGCTTTCTTT.

The rearrangement uses TRBV28 and TRBJ1-2; D not certain. Germline-derived CDR1 and CDR2 are MDHEN and SYDVKM. Trimming shortened V by 6 bases and J by 8 bases, and 16 bases separated the two germline ends. The CDR3 runs 13 residues. CDR3 DNA: TGTGCCAGCAGCTACGACGGGTCGGGGGGCTACACCTTC. It specifies CASSYDGSGGYTF.

The chain has TRBV19 and TRBJ1-2; the D gene is possibly TRBD1 (5 bases). Germline loops: CDR1 LNHDA, CDR2 SQIVND (reference sequence). The V and J ends lost 8 bases and 3 bases respectively, with 22 bases between them. The CDR3 is made up of 16 amino acids. The CDR3 protein is CASASRGDPSYYGYTF. CDR3 bases: TGTGCCAGTGCTTCCCGGGGGGATCCAAGCTACTATGGCTACACCTTC.

The sample holds one count of this clone. V usage is TRBV5-6 and J usage is TRBJ2-1; 13 bases are shared with TRBD2. V dropped 0 bases and J dropped 7; count of bases not matched to a gene: 7. Germline CDR1 reads SGHDT; CDR2 reads YYEEEE. The CDR3 length is 17 residues. CDR3 residues: CASSLDRLAGGGNEQFF. The CDR3 coding sequence is TGTGCCAGCAGCTTGGATCGACTAGCGGGAGGCGGAAATGAGCAGTTCTTC.

This sequence joins TRBV21-1 and TRBJ2-1; the table assigns TRBD2, which was not confirmed against the DNA. TRBV21-1 is a recognized pseudogene. The CDR3 loop spans 14 amino acids. As DNA, the CDR3 is TGTGCCACCAAGGTCCAGCGGTCGTACAATGAGCAGTTCTTC. Translation: CATKVQRSYNEQFF.

This clone has just one count. The chain employs TRBV2 and TRBJ2-7; unclear D gene. The germline V and J ends were trimmed by 6 bases and 0 bases, with 6 bases remaining between them. The CDR3 sequence is 12 residues long. The germline gives CDR1 SNHLY, CDR2 FYNNEI. This chain's CDR3 is CASSLSSYEQYF. Written as DNA, the CDR3 is TGTGCCAGCAGCCTAAGCTCCTACGAGCAGTACTTC.

The chain combines TRBV18 with TRBJ2-7; 7 nucleotides match TRBD1. CDR3 length: 14 amino acids. Losses at the gene ends were 3 bases for V and 5 bases for J; bases not matched to a gene: 7. CDR1 is KGHSH and CDR2 is LQKENI in the germline V gene. CDR3 DNA sequence: TGTGCCAGCTCACCGCTTACAGGGGAAGACGAGCAGTACTTC. Protein sequence: CASSPLTGEDEQYF.

The chain combines TRBV5-1 with TRBJ1-4; D not certain. Germline V gene lookup returns CDR1 SGHRS and CDR2 YFSETQ. Trimming removed 2 bases at V and 8 bases at J, with 13 bases between. This CDR3 region has 14 residues. The CDR3, as DNA: TGCGCCAGCAGCTTAACGGGGATAGGGGAAAAACTGTTTTTT. Its translation is CASSLTGIGEKLFF. Combining the CDR3 with reference TRBV5-1 and TRBJ1-4 gives the whole variable domain KAGVTQTPRYLIKTRGQQVTLSCSPISGHRSVSWYQQTPGQGLQFLFEYFSETQRNKGNFPGRFSGRQFSNSRSEMNVSTLELGDSALYLCASSLTGIGEKLFFGSGTQLSVL.

The chain carries TRBV5-4 and TRBJ2-3, with 12 bases aligning to TRBD2. Trimming at V came to 9 bases and at J to 6 bases, leaving 8 bases not matched to a gene. CDR1 SGHNT and CDR2 YYREEE come from the germline V gene (reference sequence). The length of the CDR3 is 14 residues. The CDR3 DNA reads as TGTGCCACCAGACTAGCGGGAGCGCCGGATACGCAGTATTTT. It is translated as CATRLAGAPDTQYF.

This chain links TRBV15 with TRBJ1-5; no clear D gene. Trimming took 2 bases from V and 3 from J, leaving 5 bases between them. The CDR3 length is 13 residues. Germline V gene lookup returns CDR1 LNHNV and CDR2 YYDKDF (reference sequence). The CDR3, as DNA: TGTGCCACCAGCAGACAGTCCAATCAGCCCCAGCATTTT. Residues: CATSRQSNQPQHF. Complete variable domain (other parts from reference TRBV15 and TRBJ1-5): DAMVIQNPRYQVTQFGKPVTLSCSQTLNHNVMYWYQQKSSQAPKLLFHYYDKDFNNEADTPDNFQSRRPNTSFCFLDIRSPGLGDTAMYLCATSRQSNQPQHFGDGTRLSIL.

The V and J genes are TRBV7-9 and TRBJ2-2; TRBD1 agrees at 10 bases. Unmatched junction bases numbered 4, after V lost 2 bases and J lost 7 bases. This CDR3 has 15 amino acids. The germline CDR1 and CDR2 sequences are SEHNR and FQNEAQ (reference sequence). The CDR3 loop is CASSLRQGAGGELFF. As DNA, the CDR3 is TGTGCCAGCAGCTTAAGACAGGGGGCCGGCGGGGAGCTGTTTTTT. Supplemented by reference TRBV7-9 and TRBJ2-2, the full variable domain reads DTGVSQNPRHKITKRGQNVTFRCDPISEHNRLYWYRQTLGQGPEFLTYFQNEAQLEKSRLLSDRFSAERPKGSFSTLEIQRTEQGDSAMYLCASSLRQGAGGELFFGEGSRLTVL.